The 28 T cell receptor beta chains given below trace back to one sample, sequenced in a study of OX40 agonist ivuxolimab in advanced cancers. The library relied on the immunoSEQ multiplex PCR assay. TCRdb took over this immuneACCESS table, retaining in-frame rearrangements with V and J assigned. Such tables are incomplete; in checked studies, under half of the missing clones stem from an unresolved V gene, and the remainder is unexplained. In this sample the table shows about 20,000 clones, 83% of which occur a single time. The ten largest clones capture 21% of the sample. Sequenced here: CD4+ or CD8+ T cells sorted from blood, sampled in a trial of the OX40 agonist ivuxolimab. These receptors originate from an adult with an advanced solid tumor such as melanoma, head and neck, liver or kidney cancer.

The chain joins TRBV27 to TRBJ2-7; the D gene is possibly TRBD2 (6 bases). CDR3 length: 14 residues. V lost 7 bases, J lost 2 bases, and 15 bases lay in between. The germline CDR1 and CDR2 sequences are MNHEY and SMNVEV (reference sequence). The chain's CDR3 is CASTPEGTTYEQYF. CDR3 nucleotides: TGTGCCAGCACCCCGGAGGGTACTACCTACGAGCAGTACTTC.

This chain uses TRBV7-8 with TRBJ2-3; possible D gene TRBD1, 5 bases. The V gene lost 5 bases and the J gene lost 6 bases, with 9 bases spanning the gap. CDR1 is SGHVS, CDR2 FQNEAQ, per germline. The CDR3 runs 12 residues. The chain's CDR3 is CASSKGVDTQYF. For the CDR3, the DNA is TGTGCCAGCAGCAAAGGGGTTGATACGCAGTATTTT.

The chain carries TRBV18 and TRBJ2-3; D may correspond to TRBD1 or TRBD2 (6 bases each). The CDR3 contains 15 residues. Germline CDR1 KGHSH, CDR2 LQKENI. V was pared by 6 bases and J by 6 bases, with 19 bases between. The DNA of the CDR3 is TGTGCCAGCTCCCCTACGGGGGCGTACTGGGATACGCAGTATTTT. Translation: CASSPTGAYWDTQYF.

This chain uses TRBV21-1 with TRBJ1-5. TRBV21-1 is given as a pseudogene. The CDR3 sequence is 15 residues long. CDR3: CASSKRRLYNQPQHF. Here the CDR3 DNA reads TGTGCCAGCAGCAAAAGACGACTGTACAATCAGCCCCAGCATTTT.

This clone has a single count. CDR3 nucleotide sequence: TGTGCCAGCAGTGAAACGAGCGAGCAGTACTTC. Amino acids: CASSETSEQYF. This chain links TRBV25-1 with TRBJ2-7; D unresolved. Germline-derived CDR1 and CDR2 are MGHDK and SYGVNS. CDR3 size: 11 residues. V gave up 2 bases and J gave up 6 bases, with 5 bases separating them.

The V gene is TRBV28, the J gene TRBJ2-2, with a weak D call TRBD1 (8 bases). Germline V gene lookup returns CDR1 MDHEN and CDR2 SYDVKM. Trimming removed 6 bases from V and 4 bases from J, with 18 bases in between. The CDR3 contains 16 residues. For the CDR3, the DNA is TGTGCCAGCAGAGTATTAAACAGGGGGGGCACCGGGGAGCTGTTTTTT. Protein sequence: CASRVLNRGGTGELFF.

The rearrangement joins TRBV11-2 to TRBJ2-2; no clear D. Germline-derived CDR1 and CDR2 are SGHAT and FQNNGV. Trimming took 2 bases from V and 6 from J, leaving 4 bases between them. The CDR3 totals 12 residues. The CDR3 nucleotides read TGTGCCAGCAGCTTAACGGCCGGGGAGCTGTTTTTT. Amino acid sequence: CASSLTAGELFF. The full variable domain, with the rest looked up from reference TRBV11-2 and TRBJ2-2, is EAGVAQSPRYKIIEKRQSVAFWCNPISGHATLYWYQQILGQGPKLLIQFQNNGVVDDSQLPKDRFSAERLKGVDSTLKIQPAKLEDSAVYLCASSLTAGELFFGEGSRLTVL.

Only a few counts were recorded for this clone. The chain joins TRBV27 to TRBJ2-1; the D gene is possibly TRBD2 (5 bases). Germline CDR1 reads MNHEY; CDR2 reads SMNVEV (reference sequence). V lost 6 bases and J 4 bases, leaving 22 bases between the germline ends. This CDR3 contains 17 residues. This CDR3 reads CASSPTGSNFGYNEQFF. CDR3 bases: TGTGCCAGCAGCCCCACTGGGAGTAACTTCGGGTACAATGAGCAGTTCTTC.

CDR3 in DNA: TGTGCCAGCACCACCGGGACTAGCTATAGTCATGAGCAGTTCTTC. Its protein product is CASTTGTSYSHEQFF. The chain is built from TRBV27 and TRBJ2-1; 9 nucleotides match TRBD2. CDR1 is MNHEY and CDR2 is SMNVEV in the germline V gene (reference sequence). The trim removed 7 bases at V and 8 bases at J, leaving 12 bases unmatched. The length of the CDR3 is 15 residues.

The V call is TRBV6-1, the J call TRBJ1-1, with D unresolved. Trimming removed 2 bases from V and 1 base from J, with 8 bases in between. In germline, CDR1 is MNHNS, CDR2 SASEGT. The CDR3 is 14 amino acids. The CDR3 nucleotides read TGTGCCAGCAGTGAATTATCGGCGAACACTGAAGCTTTCTTT. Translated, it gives CASSELSANTEAFF.

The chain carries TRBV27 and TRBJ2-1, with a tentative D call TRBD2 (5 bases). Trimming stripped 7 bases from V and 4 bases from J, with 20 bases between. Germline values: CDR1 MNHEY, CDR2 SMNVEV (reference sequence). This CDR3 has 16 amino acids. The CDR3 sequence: CASTGNWGNPYNEQFF. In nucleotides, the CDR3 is TGTGCCAGCACGGGGAATTGGGGTAACCCTTACAATGAGCAGTTCTTC.

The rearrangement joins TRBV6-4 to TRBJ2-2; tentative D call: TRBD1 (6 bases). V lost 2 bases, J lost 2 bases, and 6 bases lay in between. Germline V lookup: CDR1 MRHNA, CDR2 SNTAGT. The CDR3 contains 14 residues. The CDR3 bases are TGTGCCAGCAGTGACGGGACAAACACCGGGGAGCTGTTTTTT. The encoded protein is CASSDGTNTGELFF.

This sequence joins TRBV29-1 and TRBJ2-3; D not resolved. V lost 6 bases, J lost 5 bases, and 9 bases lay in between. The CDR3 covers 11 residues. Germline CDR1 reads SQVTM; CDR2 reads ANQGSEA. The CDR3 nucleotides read TGCAGCGTCCCAGCCGGAGATACGCAGTATTTT. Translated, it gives CSVPAGDTQYF.

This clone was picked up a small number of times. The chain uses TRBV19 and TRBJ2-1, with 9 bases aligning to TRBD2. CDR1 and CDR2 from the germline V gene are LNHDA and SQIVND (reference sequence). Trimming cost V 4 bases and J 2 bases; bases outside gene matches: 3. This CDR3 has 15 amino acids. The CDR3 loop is CASSKTSGAYNEQFF. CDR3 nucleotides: TGTGCCAGTAGTAAGACTAGCGGAGCCTACAATGAGCAGTTCTTC. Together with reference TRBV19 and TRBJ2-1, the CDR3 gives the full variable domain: DGGITQSPKYLFRKEGQNVTLSCEQNLNHDAMYWYRQDPGQGLRLIYYSQIVNDFQKGDIAEGYSVSREKKESFPLTVTSAQKNPTAFYLCASSKTSGAYNEQFFGPGTRLTVL.

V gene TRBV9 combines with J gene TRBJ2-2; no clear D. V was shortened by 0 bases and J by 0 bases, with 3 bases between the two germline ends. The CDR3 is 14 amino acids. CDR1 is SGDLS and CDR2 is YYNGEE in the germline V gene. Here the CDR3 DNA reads TGTGCCAGCAGCGTAGACTCGAACACCGGGGAGCTGTTTTTT. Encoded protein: CASSVDSNTGELFF.

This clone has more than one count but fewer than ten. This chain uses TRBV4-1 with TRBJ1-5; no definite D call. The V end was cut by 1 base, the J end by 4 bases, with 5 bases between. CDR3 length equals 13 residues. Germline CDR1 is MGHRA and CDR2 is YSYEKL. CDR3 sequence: CASSQGPNQPQHF. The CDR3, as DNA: TGCGCCAGCAGCCAAGGACCGAATCAGCCCCAGCATTTT.

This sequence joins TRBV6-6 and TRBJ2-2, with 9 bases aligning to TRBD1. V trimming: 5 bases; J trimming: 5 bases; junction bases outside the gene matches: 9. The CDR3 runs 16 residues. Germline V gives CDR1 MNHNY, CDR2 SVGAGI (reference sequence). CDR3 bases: TGTGCCAGCAGTAACCCGGGACAGGGTAGAACCGGGGAGCTGTTTTTT. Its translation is CASSNPGQGRTGELFF.

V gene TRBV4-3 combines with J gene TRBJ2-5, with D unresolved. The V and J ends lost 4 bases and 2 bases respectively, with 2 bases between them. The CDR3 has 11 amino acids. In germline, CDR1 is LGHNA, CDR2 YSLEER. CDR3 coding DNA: TGCGCCAGCAGCCGACAAGAGACCCAGTACTTC. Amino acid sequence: CASSRQETQYF.

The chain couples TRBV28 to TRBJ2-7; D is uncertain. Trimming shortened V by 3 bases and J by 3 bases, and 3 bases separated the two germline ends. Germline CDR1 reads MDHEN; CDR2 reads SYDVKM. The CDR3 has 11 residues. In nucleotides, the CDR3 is TGTGCCAGCAGTTTGAACTACGAGCAGTACTTC. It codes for CASSLNYEQYF.

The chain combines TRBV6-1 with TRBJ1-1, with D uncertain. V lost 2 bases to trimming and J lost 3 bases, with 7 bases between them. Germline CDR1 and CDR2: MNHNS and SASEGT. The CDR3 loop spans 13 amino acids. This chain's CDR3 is CASSEPRYTEAFF. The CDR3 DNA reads TGTGCCAGCAGTGAACCCCGATACACTGAAGCTTTCTTT.

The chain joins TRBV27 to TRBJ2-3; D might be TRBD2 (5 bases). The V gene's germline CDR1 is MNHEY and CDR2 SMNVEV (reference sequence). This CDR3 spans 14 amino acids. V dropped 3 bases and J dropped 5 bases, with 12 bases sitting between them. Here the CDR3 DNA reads TGTGCCAGCAGTTTCCAGGACTTCGGAGATACGCAGTATTTT. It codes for CASSFQDFGDTQYF.

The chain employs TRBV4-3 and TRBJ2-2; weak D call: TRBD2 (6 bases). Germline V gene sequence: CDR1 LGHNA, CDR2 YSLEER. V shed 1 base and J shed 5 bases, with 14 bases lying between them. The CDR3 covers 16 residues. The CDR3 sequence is CASSQVGAGGTGELFF. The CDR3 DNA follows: TGCGCCAGCAGCCAAGTAGGAGCGGGCGGAACCGGGGAGCTGTTTTTT.

The DNA of the CDR3 is TGCGCCAGCAGTGAGTCTGGGGGAACTCAGCCCCAGCATTTT. Translation gives CASSESGGTQPQHF. The chain carries TRBV10-1 and TRBJ1-5; D is perhaps TRBD1 (5 bases). Trimming took 0 bases from V and 6 from J, leaving 9 bases between them. Per germline, CDR1 WNHNN and CDR2 SYGVQD (reference sequence). This CDR3 contains 14 residues.

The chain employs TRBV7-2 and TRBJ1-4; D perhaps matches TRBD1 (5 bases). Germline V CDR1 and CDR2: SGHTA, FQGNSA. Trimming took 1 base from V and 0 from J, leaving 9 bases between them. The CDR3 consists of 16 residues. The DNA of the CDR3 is TGTGCCAGCAGCTTAGTCTTACAGGCAACTAATGAAAAACTGTTTTTT. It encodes CASSLVLQATNEKLFF.

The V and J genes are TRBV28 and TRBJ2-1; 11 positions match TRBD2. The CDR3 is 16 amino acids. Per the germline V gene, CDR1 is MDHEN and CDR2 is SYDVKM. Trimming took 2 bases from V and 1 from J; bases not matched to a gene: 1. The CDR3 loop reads CASSLLAGGSYNEQFF. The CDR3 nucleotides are TGTGCCAGCAGTTTACTAGCGGGAGGATCCTACAATGAGCAGTTCTTC.

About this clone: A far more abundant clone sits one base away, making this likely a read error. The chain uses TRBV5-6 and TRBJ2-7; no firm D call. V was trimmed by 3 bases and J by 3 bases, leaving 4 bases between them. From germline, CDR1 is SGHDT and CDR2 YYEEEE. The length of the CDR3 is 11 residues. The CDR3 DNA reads TGTGCCAGCAGCTCATACTACGAGCAGTACTTC. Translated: CASSSYYEQYF.

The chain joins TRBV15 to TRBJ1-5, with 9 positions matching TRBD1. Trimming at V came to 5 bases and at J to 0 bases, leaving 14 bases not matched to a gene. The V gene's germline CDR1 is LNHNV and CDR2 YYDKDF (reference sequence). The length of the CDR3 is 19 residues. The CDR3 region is CATSLSLGQGGGSNQPQHF. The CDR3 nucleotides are TGTGCCACCAGCTTAAGCTTGGGACAGGGAGGGGGTAGCAATCAGCCCCAGCATTTT. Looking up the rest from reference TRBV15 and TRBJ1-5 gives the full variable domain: DAMVIQNPRYQVTQFGKPVTLSCSQTLNHNVMYWYQQKSSQAPKLLFHYYDKDFNNEADTPDNFQSRRPNTSFCFLDIRSPGLGDTAMYLCATSLSLGQGGGSNQPQHFGDGTRLSIL.

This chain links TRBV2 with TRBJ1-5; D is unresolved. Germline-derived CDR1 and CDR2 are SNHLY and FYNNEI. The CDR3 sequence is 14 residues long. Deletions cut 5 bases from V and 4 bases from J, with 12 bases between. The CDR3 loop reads CASSFLGRNQPQHF. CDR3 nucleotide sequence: TGTGCCAGCAGTTTCCTTGGGCGTAATCAGCCCCAGCATTTT.